One sample yielded the 5 T cell receptor beta chains listed below, sequenced in a study of beta chain features in type 1 diabetes. Study observations and caveats: Shorter TCRB CDR3s, moderately but significantly so, marked every one of the four CD4+ subsets in Type 1 diabetes patients.

Expressed TCRB transcripts were sequenced because the entire RNA isolate underwent reverse transcription. Only in-frame clones appear in the TCRdb table, and some are missing; sequencing was by immunoSEQ multiplex PCR. This repertoire shows more than 250,000 clones, over 12% found once; its top ten account for approximately 0.015%. These receptors have no identified antigens. Sequenced: naive CD4+ T cells from blood. These TCRs come from a man aged 18-30 years with type 1 diabetes.

This chain links TRBV5-4 with TRBJ2-7, with 11 bases identical to TRBD2. Germline V gives CDR1 SGHNT, CDR2 YYREEE (reference sequence). Trimming at V came to 3 bases and at J to 4 bases, leaving 6 bases not matched to a gene. The CDR3 extends over 15 amino acids. DNA of the CDR3: TGTGCCAGCAGCTGGGGAACTAGCGGGGGTTACGAGCAGTACTTC. Its translation: CASSWGTSGGYEQYF.

This clone has just a few counts. This chain links TRBV7-2 with TRBJ1-6; tentatively, D is TRBD1 (5 bases). The CDR3 loop spans 16 amino acids. The V gene lost 3 bases and the J gene lost 1 base, with 10 bases spanning the gap. Germline V CDR1 and CDR2: SGHTA, FQGNSA. CDR3 nucleotides: TGTGCCAGCAGCTTGCGACAGAGGTCCTATAATTCACCCCTCCACTTT. This gives the protein CASSLRQRSYNSPLHF.

This clone was observed a few times. The chain has TRBV6-6 and TRBJ1-3, with D possibly being TRBD1 (6 bases). This CDR3 spans 13 amino acids. Germline V gene lookup returns CDR1 MNHNY and CDR2 SVGAGI (reference sequence). Trimming shortened V by 5 bases and J by 3 bases, and 8 bases separated the two germline ends. CDR3 nucleotide sequence: TGTGCCAGCAGTGTACAGGGTGGAAACACCATATATTTT. It encodes CASSVQGGNTIYF.

This clone was detected only a few times. The chain couples TRBV25-1 to TRBJ2-1, with D perhaps matching TRBD2 (6 bases). Between the trimmed V and J ends, which lost 6 bases and 12 bases, there was a span of 15 bases. CDR3 length: 12 amino acids. CDR1 and CDR2 (germline): MGHDK, SYGVNS. The CDR3 here is CASRGLAERQFF. The CDR3, as DNA: TGTGCCAGCAGGGGACTGGCTGAAAGGCAGTTCTTC.

This clone was observed a few times. The J gene is TRBJ2-3, the V gene TRBV7-2, with D possibly matching TRBD2 (5 bases). CDR1 SGHTA and CDR2 FQGNSA come from the germline V gene. The V and J ends lost 1 base and 1 base respectively, with 15 bases between them. The CDR3 loop spans 17 amino acids. For the CDR3, the DNA is TGTGCCAGCAGCTTAGAGGCCACTAGGCCCCGCACAGATACGCAGTATTTT. Translation: CASSLEATRPRTDTQYF.